What follows are 22 T cell receptor beta chains derived from one specimen sequenced in a study of molecular identifiers for immune sequencing clone quantification. TCRdb reanalysed the PCR reads using MiXCR and keeps one entry per CDR3 protein. The sample includes a few hundred thousand distinct CDR3 sequences, 24% of them seen just once. Sequencing was done on a sample of naive CD8+ T cells from blood, with Jurkat cell RNA spiked in. As for subset: FACS-sorted CD8+CD4-CCR7+CD45RA+ naive T cells. These receptors were collected from a human donor in good health. Some libraries in this study had Jurkat cell RNA spiked in.

This clonotype was detected a few times. The CDR3 DNA is TGTGCCAGCAGGATCCGGGACCATGAAAAACTGTTTTTT. Protein sequence: CASRIRDHEKLFF. The rearrangement uses TRBV6-2 or TRBV6-3 and TRBJ1-4, with D perhaps matching TRBD1 (5 bases). Germline lookup yields CDR1 MNHEY and CDR2 SVGEGT. This CDR3 spans 13 amino acids. The V gene lost 6 bases and the J gene lost 6 bases, with 11 bases spanning the gap.

With respect to this clonotype: In this CDR3 the conserved last residue, phenylalanine or tryptophan, is missing, so a read error is likely. The gene calls are TRBV19 and TRBJ2-7; 8 bases map to TRBD1. The CDR3 runs 15 residues. With 2 bases clipped from V and 4 bases from J, the junction kept 7 bases outside the gene matches. CDR1 and CDR2 from the germline V gene are LNHDA and SQIVND (reference sequence). CDR3 sequence: CASSIRAGGSYEQYL. In DNA, the CDR3 is TGTGCCAGTAGTATACGGGCAGGGGGCAGTTACGAGCAGTACCTC.

This clonotype was found many times. This rearrangement joins TRBV4-1 to TRBJ1-5; maybe TRBD1 (5 bases). Deletions cut 0 bases from V and 7 bases from J, with 16 bases between. This CDR3 is 16 amino acids long. In germline, CDR1 is MGHRA, CDR2 YSYEKL. The CDR3 protein is CASSQDVQGLGQPQHF. The CDR3 nucleotides read TGCGCCAGCAGCCAAGATGTGCAGGGACTAGGGCAGCCCCAGCATTTT.

This clonotype was recorded at least ten times. The chain couples TRBV7-2 to TRBJ2-3; either TRBD1 or TRBD2 may supply D (5 bases each). V lost 3 bases and J 6 bases, leaving 16 bases between the germline ends. Germline V lookup: CDR1 SGHTA, CDR2 FQGNSA. This CDR3 is built from 15 residues. CDR3 bases: TGTGCCAGCAGCTTTTTCCTCGGGGCCCCCGATACGCAGTATTTT. This codes for CASSFFLGAPDTQYF.

Comment on this clonotype: An end of the junction does not agree with germline; a read error may underlie this. The chain carries TRBV19 and TRBJ2-1; a weak D match, TRBD2 (6 bases). The CDR3 is 13 residues long. Germline V lookup: CDR1 LNHDA, CDR2 SQIVND (reference sequence). The CDR3 region is CASSTLAPNAQFF. The CDR3 DNA reads TGTGCCAGTAGTACCCTAGCGCCCAATGCGCAGTTCTTC.

This clonotype was counted a few times. The chain links TRBV20-1 to TRBJ2-7, with no clear D. Trimming took 0 bases from V and 0 from J, leaving 12 bases between them. The length of the CDR3 is 15 residues. The germline V gene has CDR1 DFQATT and CDR2 SNEGSKA (reference sequence). The CDR3 here is CSARDPGSPSYEQYF. The CDR3 bases are TGCAGTGCTAGAGATCCGGGCAGTCCCTCCTACGAGCAGTACTTC.

There are a few counts of this clonotype. The rearrangement joins TRBV9 to TRBJ2-3; weak D call: TRBD2 (6 bases). Trimming cost V 4 bases and J 2 bases, with 20 bases left between them. The V gene's germline CDR1 is SGDLS and CDR2 YYNGEE. The CDR3 sequence is 17 residues long. CDR3 DNA: TGTGCCAGCAGCCCGGAATCGGCTAGCGAATTCACAGATACGCAGTATTTT. Its protein is CASSPESASEFTDTQYF.

This clonotype was found a few times. The V gene is TRBV27, the J gene TRBJ1-5; tentatively, D is TRBD1 (6 bases). This CDR3 comprises 16 residues. The germline gives CDR1 MNHEY, CDR2 SMNVEV (reference sequence). V shed 4 bases and J shed 7 bases, with 20 bases lying between them. The CDR3 nucleotides read TGTGCCAGCAGTTCATACACAGGGTTTTTCCGGCAGCCCCAGCATTTT. Translating it yields CASSSYTGFFRQPQHF.

Notes on this clonotype: Being one base from a much bigger clone, this may be a read error. The V call is TRBV18, the J call TRBJ1-1, with 7 nucleotides matching TRBD1. The CDR3 is made up of 16 amino acids. CDR1 KGHSH and CDR2 LQKENI come from the germline V gene. CDR3 in amino acids: CASSPISTGPNTGAFF. DNA for the CDR3: TGTGCCAGCTCACCAATATCGACAGGGCCGAACACTGGAGCTTTCTTT.

The chain couples TRBV2 to TRBJ2-3; TRBD2 matches 10 bases. Germline values: CDR1 SNHLY, CDR2 FYNNEI. The junction had 2 bases not matched to a gene; V was cut back by 3 bases and J by 2 bases. The CDR3 sequence is 15 residues long. DNA of the CDR3: TGTGCCAGCAGTGACACTAGCGGGGCCACAGATACGCAGTATTTT. Translated: CASSDTSGATDTQYF.

V gene TRBV20-1 combines with J gene TRBJ2-7, with a possible D match to TRBD1 (5 bases). The CDR3 is made up of 13 amino acids. Germline CDR1 reads DFQATT; CDR2 reads SNEGSKA (reference sequence). V was cut by 2 bases and J by 2 bases, with 10 bases left in between. The CDR3 DNA sequence: TGCAGTGCTAGACAGGGCAGAACCTACGAGCAGTACTTC. This sequence encodes CSARQGRTYEQYF.

V gene TRBV3-1 combines with J gene TRBJ1-5, with unresolved D. CDR3 length: 15 residues. Looked up from germline, CDR1 is LGHDT and CDR2 is YNNKEL (reference sequence). Trimming pared 4 bases from V and 5 bases from J, leaving 15 bases between. The DNA for the CDR3 is TGTGCCAGCAGCCCCTCCCCGGGAGGGCATCAGCCCCAGCATTTT. It codes for CASSPSPGGHQPQHF.

This clonotype appeared many times. The chain is built from TRBV29-1 and TRBJ2-3; 11 nucleotides agree with TRBD2. Germline V gene sequence: CDR1 SQVTM, CDR2 ANQGSEA. With V trimmed by 5 bases and J by 5 bases, 9 bases remained unmatched. The CDR3 covers 15 residues. CDR3 region: CSVPRLAGSQDTQYF. CDR3 sequence (DNA): TGCAGCGTTCCACGACTAGCGGGATCGCAAGATACGCAGTATTTT.

There are many counts of this clonotype. The rearrangement links TRBV7-9 to TRBJ2-5; D not certain. CDR1 and CDR2 from the germline V gene are SEHNR and FQNEAQ (reference sequence). CDR3 length equals 15 residues. V was cut by 1 base and J by 0 bases, with 9 bases left in between. Written as DNA, the CDR3 is TGTGCCAGCAGCTTAGTTGCATCGTACCAAGAGACCCAGTACTTC. Translating it yields CASSLVASYQETQYF.

Comment on this clonotype: This sequence may be a read error, since a much larger clone differs from it by one base. The chain couples TRBV11-2 to TRBJ1-1; 8 bases are a match to TRBD1. Germline V gives CDR1 SGHAT, CDR2 FQNNGV. The CDR3 covers 15 residues. CDR3 residues: CASSFPTGDGTEASF. The CDR3 DNA sequence: TGTGCCAGCAGCTTCCCGACAGGGGATGGCACTGAAGCTTCCTTT.

This clonotype was seen repeatedly, ten times or more. The genes are TRBV29-1 and TRBJ2-5, with a tentative D call TRBD2 (5 bases). The CDR3 runs to 13 residues. The V end was cut by 4 bases, the J end by 5 bases, with 14 bases between. Looked up from germline, CDR1 is SQVTM and CDR2 is ANQGSEA. CDR3 in amino acids: CSVVEGIGETQYF. The DNA for the CDR3 is TGCAGCGTTGTAGAGGGCATAGGCGAGACCCAGTACTTC.

This clonotype was detected ten times or more. The chain recombines TRBV5-4 with TRBJ2-7; 9 bases are shared with TRBD2. The V gene's germline CDR1 is SGHNT and CDR2 YYREEE (reference sequence). This CDR3 is built from 15 residues. J gave up 0 bases and V 4 bases, and 5 bases lay outside the gene matches. CDR3 in DNA: TGTGCCAGCAGCAACCCTAGCGGGAACTCCTACGAGCAGTACTTC. Residues: CASSNPSGNSYEQYF.

V is TRBV7-8 and J is TRBJ1-5; no clear D. Per the germline V gene, CDR1 is SGHVS and CDR2 is FQNEAQ. The CDR3 is made up of 15 amino acids. V gave up 5 bases and J gave up 5 bases, with 16 bases separating them. CDR3 sequence reads: CASSRSSRLDQPQHF. Written as DNA, the CDR3 is TGTGCCAGCAGCCGTTCCTCGAGGTTAGATCAGCCCCAGCATTTT.

This chain links TRBV27 with TRBJ1-2, with TRBD1 as a possible D gene (5 bases). V lost 1 base to trimming and J lost 7 bases, with 13 bases between them. Germline V CDR1 and CDR2: MNHEY, SMNVEV (reference sequence). The CDR3 consists of 14 residues. CDR3 protein: CASSLWAGSFGYTF. For the CDR3, the DNA is TGTGCCAGCAGTTTATGGGCAGGGTCTTTTGGCTACACCTTC.

Concerning this clonotype itself: This may be a read error: a much more frequent sequence differs by one nucleotide. The gene calls are TRBV5-8 and TRBJ2-7; D is tentatively TRBD1 or TRBD2 (6 bases each). The CDR3 totals 13 residues. Germline V gene lookup returns CDR1 SGHTS and CDR2 YDEGEE. CDR3 protein: CASGFGGIDEQYF. In nucleotides, the CDR3 is TGTGCCAGCGGCTTCGGGGGCATCGACGAGCAGTACTTC.

This clonotype was counted many times. This sequence joins TRBV4-1 and TRBJ2-7, with D possibly TRBD1 on 6 matching bases. In germline, CDR1 is MGHRA, CDR2 YSYEKL. The CDR3 extends over 14 amino acids. Trimming cost V 4 bases and J 1 base, with 11 bases left between them. CDR3 sequence: CASSPRTASYEQYF. The CDR3 nucleotides are TGCGCCAGCAGCCCCCGGACAGCTTCCTACGAGCAGTACTTC.

The sample holds a few counts of this clonotype. A much larger clone sits a single nucleotide away, making a read error possible. V gene TRBV5-4 combines with J gene TRBJ2-7; D is possibly TRBD1 (6 bases). This CDR3 region has 14 residues. Germline V gene sequence: CDR1 SGHNT, CDR2 YYREEE (reference sequence). CDR3 in DNA: TGTACCAGCAGCTTGTCTACAGGGCGCCACGAGCAGTACTTC. As protein: CTSSLSTGRHEQYF. The entire variable domain, with the rest obtained from reference TRBV5-4 and TRBJ2-7, is as follows: ETGVTQSPTHLIKTRGQQVTLRCSSQSGHNTVSWYQQALGQGPQFIFQYYREEENGRGNFPPRFSGLQFPNYSSELNVNALELDDSALYLCTSSLSTGRHEQYFGPGTRLTVT.